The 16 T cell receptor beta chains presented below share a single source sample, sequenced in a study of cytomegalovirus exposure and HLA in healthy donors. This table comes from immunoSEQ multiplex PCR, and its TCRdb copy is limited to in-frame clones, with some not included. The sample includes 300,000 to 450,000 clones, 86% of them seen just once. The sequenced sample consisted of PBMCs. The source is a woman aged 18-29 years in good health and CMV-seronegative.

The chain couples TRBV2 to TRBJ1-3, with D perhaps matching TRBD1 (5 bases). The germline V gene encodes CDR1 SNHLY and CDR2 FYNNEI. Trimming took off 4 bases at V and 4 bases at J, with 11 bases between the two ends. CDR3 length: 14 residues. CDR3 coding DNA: TGTGCCAGCAGTGGGGGAGGGGCCGGAAACACCATATATTTT. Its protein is CASSGGGAGNTIYF.

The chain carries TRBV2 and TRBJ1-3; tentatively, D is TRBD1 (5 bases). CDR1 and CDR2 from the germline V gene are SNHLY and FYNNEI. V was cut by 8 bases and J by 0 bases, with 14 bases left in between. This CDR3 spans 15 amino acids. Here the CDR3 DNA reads TGTGCCAGCGTAAGACAGAAGACCTCTGGAAACACCATATATTTT. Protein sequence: CASVRQKTSGNTIYF.

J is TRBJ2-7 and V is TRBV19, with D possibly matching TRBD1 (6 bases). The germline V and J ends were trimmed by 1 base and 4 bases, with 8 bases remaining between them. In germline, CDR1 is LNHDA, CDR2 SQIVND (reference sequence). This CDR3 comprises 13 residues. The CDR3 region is CASSIVGGYEQYF. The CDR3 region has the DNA TGTGCCAGTAGTATAGTAGGGGGATACGAGCAGTACTTC.

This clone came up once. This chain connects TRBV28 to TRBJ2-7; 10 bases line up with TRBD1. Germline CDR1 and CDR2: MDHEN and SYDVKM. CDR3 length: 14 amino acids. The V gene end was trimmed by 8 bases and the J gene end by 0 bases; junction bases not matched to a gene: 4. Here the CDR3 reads CASLGQGVSYEQYF. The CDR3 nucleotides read TGTGCCAGCCTCGGACAGGGGGTCTCCTACGAGCAGTACTTC.

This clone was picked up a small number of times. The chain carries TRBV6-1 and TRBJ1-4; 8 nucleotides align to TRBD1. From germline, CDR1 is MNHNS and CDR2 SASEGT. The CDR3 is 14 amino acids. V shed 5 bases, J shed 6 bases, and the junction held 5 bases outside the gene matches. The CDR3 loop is CASSRTGIDEKLFF. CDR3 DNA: TGTGCCAGCAGTCGGACAGGGATCGATGAAAAACTGTTTTTT.

The CDR3 DNA is TGTGCCTGGAGGGAAGGGGCCGGTATGAACACTGAAGCTTTCTTT. This sequence encodes CAWREGAGMNTEAFF. The chain uses TRBV30 and TRBJ1-1; D perhaps matches TRBD1 (5 bases). The germline V gene has CDR1 GTSNPN and CDR2 SVGIG (reference sequence). The CDR3 has 15 amino acids. V was shortened by 3 bases and J by 0 bases, with 14 bases between the two germline ends. The variable domain in full, completed from reference TRBV30 and TRBJ1-1, reads SQTIHQWPATLVQPVGSPLSLECTVEGTSNPNLYWYRQAAGRGLQLLFYSVGIGQISSEVPQNLSASRPQDRQFILSSKKLLLSDSGFYLCAWREGAGMNTEAFFGQGTRLTVV.

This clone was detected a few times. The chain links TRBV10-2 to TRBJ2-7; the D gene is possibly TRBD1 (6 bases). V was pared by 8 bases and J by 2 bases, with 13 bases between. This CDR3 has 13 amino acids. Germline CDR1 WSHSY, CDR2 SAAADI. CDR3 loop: CASSENRAYEQYF. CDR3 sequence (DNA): TGCGCCAGCTCAGAGAACAGGGCCTACGAGCAGTACTTC.

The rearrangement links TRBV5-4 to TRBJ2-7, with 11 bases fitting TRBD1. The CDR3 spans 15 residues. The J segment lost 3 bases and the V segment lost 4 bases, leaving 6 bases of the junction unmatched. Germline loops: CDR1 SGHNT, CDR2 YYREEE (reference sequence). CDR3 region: CASSRTGGTHYEQYF. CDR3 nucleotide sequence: TGTGCCAGCAGCAGGACAGGGGGCACCCACTACGAGCAGTACTTC. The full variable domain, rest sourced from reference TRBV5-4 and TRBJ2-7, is ETGVTQSPTHLIKTRGQQVTLRCSSQSGHNTVSWYQQALGQGPQFIFQYYREEENGRGNFPPRFSGLQFPNYSSELNVNALELDDSALYLCASSRTGGTHYEQYFGPGTRLTVT.

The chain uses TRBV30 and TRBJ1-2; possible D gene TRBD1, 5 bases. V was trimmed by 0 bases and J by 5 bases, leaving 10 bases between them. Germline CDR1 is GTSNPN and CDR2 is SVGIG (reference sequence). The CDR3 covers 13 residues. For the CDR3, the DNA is TGTGCCTGGAGTGTAGGGGTGGGTTATGGCTACACCTTC. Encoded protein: CAWSVGVGYGYTF. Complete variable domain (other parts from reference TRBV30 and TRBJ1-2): SQTIHQWPATLVQPVGSPLSLECTVEGTSNPNLYWYRQAAGRGLQLLFYSVGIGQISSEVPQNLSASRPQDRQFILSSKKLLLSDSGFYLCAWSVGVGYGYTFGSGTRLTVV.

The CDR3 region has the DNA TGTGCCAGCAGTTTCCGGAGAGAGTATGGCTACACCTTC. Translating gives CASSFRREYGYTF. V is TRBV28 and J is TRBJ1-2; D is unresolved. CDR1 MDHEN and CDR2 SYDVKM come from the germline V gene. V lost 3 bases and J 5 bases, leaving 10 bases between the germline ends. CDR3 length: 13 amino acids.

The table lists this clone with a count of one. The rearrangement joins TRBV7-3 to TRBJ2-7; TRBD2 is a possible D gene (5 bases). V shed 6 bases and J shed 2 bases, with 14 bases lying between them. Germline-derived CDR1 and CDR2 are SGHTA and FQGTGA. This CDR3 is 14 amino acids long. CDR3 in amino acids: CASSYRTGTYEQYF. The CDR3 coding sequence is TGTGCCAGCAGTTATCGGACGGGGACCTACGAGCAGTACTTC.

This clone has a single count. This CDR3 is CASSEVPGLGDGEQFF. In DNA form, the CDR3 reads TGTGCCAGCAGTGAAGTCCCGGGTCTTGGAGACGGTGAGCAGTTCTTC. The chain joins TRBV6-1 to TRBJ2-1; unclear D gene. There are 16 residues in the CDR3. In germline, CDR1 is MNHNS, CDR2 SASEGT. The V end lost 1 base, the J end lost 9 bases, and 19 bases lay between the germline ends.

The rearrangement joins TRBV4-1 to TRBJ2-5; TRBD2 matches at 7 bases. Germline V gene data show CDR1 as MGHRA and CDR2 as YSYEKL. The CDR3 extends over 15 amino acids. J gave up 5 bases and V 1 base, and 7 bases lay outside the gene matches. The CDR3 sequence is CASSQGIREAETQYF. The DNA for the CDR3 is TGCGCCAGCAGCCAAGGAATTCGGGAGGCGGAGACCCAGTACTTC.

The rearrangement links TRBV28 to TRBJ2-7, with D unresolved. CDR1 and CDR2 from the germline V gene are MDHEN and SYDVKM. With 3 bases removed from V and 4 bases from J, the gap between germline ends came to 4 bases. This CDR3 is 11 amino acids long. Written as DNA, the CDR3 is TGTGCCAGCAGTTTCATTTACGAGCAGTACTTC. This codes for CASSFIYEQYF.

The CDR3 region is CASSYSDYEQYF. Here the CDR3 DNA reads TGTGCCAGCAGTTACAGTGATTACGAGCAGTACTTC. The rearrangement joins TRBV2 to TRBJ2-7, with no clear D. The CDR3 is made up of 12 amino acids. Germline lookup yields CDR1 SNHLY and CDR2 FYNNEI. V dropped 5 bases and J dropped 4 bases, with 9 bases sitting between them.

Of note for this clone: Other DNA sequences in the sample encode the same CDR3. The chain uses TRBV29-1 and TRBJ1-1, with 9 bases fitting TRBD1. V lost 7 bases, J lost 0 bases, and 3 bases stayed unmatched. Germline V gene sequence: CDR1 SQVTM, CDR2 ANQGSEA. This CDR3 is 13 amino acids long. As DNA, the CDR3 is TGCAGCGCGGGACAGGGCCTGAACACTGAAGCTTTCTTT. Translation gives CSAGQGLNTEAFF.